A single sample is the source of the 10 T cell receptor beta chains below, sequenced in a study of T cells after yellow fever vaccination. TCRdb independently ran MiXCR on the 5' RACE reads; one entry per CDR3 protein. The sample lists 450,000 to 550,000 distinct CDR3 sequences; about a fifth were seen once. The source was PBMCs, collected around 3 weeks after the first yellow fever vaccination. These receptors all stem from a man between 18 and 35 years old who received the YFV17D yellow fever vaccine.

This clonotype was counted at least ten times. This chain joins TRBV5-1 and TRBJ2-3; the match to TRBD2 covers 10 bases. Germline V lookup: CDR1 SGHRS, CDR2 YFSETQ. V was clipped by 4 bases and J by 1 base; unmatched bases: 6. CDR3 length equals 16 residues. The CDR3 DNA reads TGCGCCAGCAGCCCCTCAACTAGCGGGGGCACAGATACGCAGTATTTT. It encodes CASSPSTSGGTDTQYF.

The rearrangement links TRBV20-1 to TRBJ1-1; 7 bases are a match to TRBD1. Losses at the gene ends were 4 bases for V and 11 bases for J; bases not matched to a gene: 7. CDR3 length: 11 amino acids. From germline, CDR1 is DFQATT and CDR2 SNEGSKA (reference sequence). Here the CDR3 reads CSANRQGTAFF. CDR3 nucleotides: TGCAGTGCTAACCGACAGGGAACGGCTTTCTTT.

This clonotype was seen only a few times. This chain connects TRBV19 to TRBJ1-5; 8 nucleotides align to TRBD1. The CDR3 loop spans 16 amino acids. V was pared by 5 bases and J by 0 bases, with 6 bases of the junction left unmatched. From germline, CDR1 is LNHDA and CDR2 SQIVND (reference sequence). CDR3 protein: CASSPRTGYSNQPQHF. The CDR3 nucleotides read TGTGCCAGTAGTCCGCGGACAGGGTATAGCAATCAGCCCCAGCATTTT.

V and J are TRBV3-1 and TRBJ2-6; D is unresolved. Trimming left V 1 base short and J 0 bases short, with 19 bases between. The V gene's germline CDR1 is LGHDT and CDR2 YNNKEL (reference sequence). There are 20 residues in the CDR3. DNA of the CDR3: TGTGCCAGCAGCCAAGTTATTGGGTGGAGTTATAACTCTGGGGCCAACGTCCTGACTTTC. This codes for CASSQVIGWSYNSGANVLTF.

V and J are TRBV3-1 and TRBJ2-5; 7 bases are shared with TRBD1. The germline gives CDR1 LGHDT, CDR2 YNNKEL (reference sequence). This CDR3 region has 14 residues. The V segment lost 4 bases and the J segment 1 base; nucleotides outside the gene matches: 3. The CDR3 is CASSPRQGQETQYF. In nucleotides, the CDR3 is TGTGCCAGCAGCCCAAGACAGGGCCAAGAGACCCAGTACTTC.

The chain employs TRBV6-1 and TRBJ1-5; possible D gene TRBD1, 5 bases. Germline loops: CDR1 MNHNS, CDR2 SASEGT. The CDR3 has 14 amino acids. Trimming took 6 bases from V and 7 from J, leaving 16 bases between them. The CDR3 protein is CASSPGTEPQPQHF. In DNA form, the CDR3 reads TGTGCCAGCAGCCCCGGGACCGAACCACAGCCCCAGCATTTT.

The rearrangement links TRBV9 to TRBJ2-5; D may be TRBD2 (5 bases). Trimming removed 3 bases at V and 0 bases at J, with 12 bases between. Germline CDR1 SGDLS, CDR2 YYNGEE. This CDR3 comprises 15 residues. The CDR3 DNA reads TGTGCCAGCAGCGACACCTCCGGGAACCAAGAGACCCAGTACTTC. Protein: CASSDTSGNQETQYF.

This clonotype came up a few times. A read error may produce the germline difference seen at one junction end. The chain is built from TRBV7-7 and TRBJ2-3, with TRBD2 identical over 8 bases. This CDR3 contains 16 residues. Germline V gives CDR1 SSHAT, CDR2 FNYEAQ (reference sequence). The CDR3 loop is CASSPMAGGRTDTQYF. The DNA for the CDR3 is TGTGCTAGCAGCCCGATGGCGGGGGGTCGGACAGATACGCAGTATTTT.

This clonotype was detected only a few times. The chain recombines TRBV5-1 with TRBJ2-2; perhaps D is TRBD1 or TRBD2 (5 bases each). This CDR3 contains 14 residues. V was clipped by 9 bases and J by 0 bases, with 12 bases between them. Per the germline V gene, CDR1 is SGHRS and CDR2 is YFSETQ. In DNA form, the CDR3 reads TGCGCCACCTCGGGGCTATCGAACACCGGGGAGCTGTTTTTT. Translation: CATSGLSNTGELFF. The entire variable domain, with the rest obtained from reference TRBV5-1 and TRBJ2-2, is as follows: KAGVTQTPRYLIKTRGQQVTLSCSPISGHRSVSWYQQTPGQGLQFLFEYFSETQRNKGNFPGRFSGRQFSNSRSEMNVSTLELGDSALYLCATSGLSNTGELFFGEGSRLTVL.

In nucleotides, the CDR3 is TGCGCCAGCAGCCAAACAGTTAATCAGCCCCAGCATTTT. Amino acids: CASSQTVNQPQHF. The V call is TRBV4-3, the J call TRBJ1-5, with unresolved D. CDR1 is LGHNA, CDR2 YSLEER, per germline. CDR3 length: 13 residues. Trimming took 2 bases from V and 4 from J, leaving 6 bases between them.